This T cell receptor (beta chain) is drawn from a study of cytomegalovirus exposure and HLA in healthy donors. Findings and limits, study-wide: Presence/absence analyses treated sequencing depth as roughly uniform across donors.

Points on this clone: The antigen is unknown.

This CDR3 comprises 10 residues. CDR1 and CDR2 from the germline V gene are DFQATT and SNEGSKA (reference sequence). V lost 5 bases to trimming and J lost 14 bases, with 10 bases between them. The primer mix had 60 Vbeta and 13 Jbeta primers. Generated by immunoSEQ multiplex PCR, the TCRdb table keeps only in-frame clones and is missing some. The data hold about 190,000 clones, with almost 80% observed a single time. The sequence derives from a woman aged 18-35 years in good health and CMV-seronegative. V is TRBV20-1 and J is TRBJ1-6; D not resolved. The sequencing sample was made of PBMCs. This CDR3 is CSAPFSALHF. The DNA of the CDR3 is TGCAGTGCTCCCTTCTCAGCCCTCCACTTT.